Sequencing of this T cell receptor (beta chain) was carried out in a study of OX40 agonist ivuxolimab in advanced cancers. Study background: The dose-escalation group included hepatocellular carcinoma, melanoma, renal cell carcinoma and head and neck cancer.

The germline V gene encodes CDR1 WNHNN and CDR2 SYGVQD (reference sequence). The CDR3 is made up of 15 amino acids. Trimming took 1 base from V and 4 from J; bases not matched to a gene: 4. Measured with immunoSEQ multiplex PCR; TCRdb has only the in-frame clones, and not every one. The table shows approximately 60,000 clones, with more than 80% occurring only once. The material was CD4+ or CD8+ T cells sorted from blood, obtained in a trial of the OX40 agonist ivuxolimab. The rearrangement uses TRBV10-1 and TRBJ2-5; 9 positions match TRBD1. This clonotype was sampled from an adult with an advanced solid tumor such as melanoma, head and neck, liver or kidney cancer. The CDR3 is CASSEWGQGIETQYF. The DNA for the CDR3 is TGCGCCAGCAGTGAGTGGGGACAGGGAATAGAGACCCAGTACTTC.